What follows are 32 T cell receptor beta chains derived from one specimen sequenced in a study of blood T cell repertoires in COVID-19 (dated by TCRdb to between 2020 and 2021). The method behind the library was the immunoSEQ multiplex PCR assay. TCRdb re-hosts the immuneACCESS table, in-frame sequences only. Its copies lack some clones; in the studies checked, an unresolved V gene accounts for under half of them, and the cause for the rest is not known. This sample is represented by a few hundred thousand clones; about 90% of them were singletons. 1.2% of the sample goes to the ten largest clones. Sequenced sample: PBMCs or T cells enriched from blood (not recorded which). The receptor source for this set is a man aged 30-40 years who had recovered from COVID-19.

The V call is TRBV4-3, the J call TRBJ2-7; D is perhaps TRBD2 (6 bases). Per germline, CDR1 LGHNA and CDR2 YSLEER. This CDR3 is built from 15 residues. V lost 0 bases and J 3 bases, leaving 12 bases between the germline ends. The CDR3 region is CASSQDWRGFYEQYF. The CDR3 DNA sequence: TGCGCCAGCAGCCAAGATTGGAGGGGTTTCTACGAGCAGTACTTC.

The chain couples TRBV30 to TRBJ2-1, with D perhaps TRBD2 (6 bases). Germline V gene lookup returns CDR1 GTSNPN and CDR2 SVGIG (reference sequence). The CDR3 covers 13 residues. V lost 1 base to trimming and J lost 5 bases, with 9 bases between them. The CDR3 sequence is CAWSAGEHNEQFF. The CDR3 nucleotides are TGTGCCTGGAGTGCGGGGGAGCACAATGAGCAGTTCTTC.

The rearrangement joins TRBV3-1 (or the pseudogene TRBV3-2) to TRBJ2-7; 10 bases match TRBD1. V was clipped by 1 base and J by 4 bases; unmatched bases: 10. The CDR3 is made up of 17 amino acids. Germline loops: CDR1 LGHDT, CDR2 YNNKEL (reference sequence). CDR3 sequence (DNA): TGTGCCAGCAGCCAAGCCCCCTCGACAGGGGGCAAGTACGAGCAGTACTTC. It yields the protein CASSQAPSTGGKYEQYF.

The chain joins TRBV15 to TRBJ1-1, with a weak D call TRBD1 (5 bases). The CDR3 totals 21 residues. CDR1 and CDR2 from the germline V gene are LNHNV and YYDKDF (reference sequence). V lost 0 bases to trimming and J lost 6 bases, with 32 bases between them. The CDR3 reads CATSRDSVAISRSGERAEAFF. CDR3 DNA sequence: TGTGCCACCAGCAGAGATTCCGTTGCAATCAGCAGGTCGGGGGAAAGGGCTGAAGCTTTCTTT.

The chain has TRBV5-4 and TRBJ1-3, with TRBD1 as a possible D gene (5 bases). CDR1 is SGHNT and CDR2 is YYREEE in the germline V gene (reference sequence). Trimming took off 4 bases at V and 2 bases at J, with 13 bases between the two ends. The CDR3 contains 15 residues. The CDR3 bases are TGTGCCAGCAGCATTCGGGGGAATCCTGGAAACACCATATATTTT. Its protein product is CASSIRGNPGNTIYF. The variable domain in full, with the rest retrieved from reference TRBV5-4 and TRBJ1-3, is ETGVTQSPTHLIKTRGQQVTLRCSSQSGHNTVSWYQQALGQGPQFIFQYYREEENGRGNFPPRFSGLQFPNYSSELNVNALELDDSALYLCASSIRGNPGNTIYFGEGSWLTVV.

The rearrangement joins TRBV7-2 to TRBJ2-7; 9 nucleotides agree with TRBD1. The CDR3 is 15 amino acids. Germline loops: CDR1 SGHTA, CDR2 FQGNSA. With 2 bases clipped from V and 2 bases from J, the junction kept 4 bases outside the gene matches. CDR3 loop: CASSLLGQGTYEQYF. CDR3 bases: TGTGCCAGCAGCTTACTGGGACAGGGAACCTACGAGCAGTACTTC.

The chain links TRBV7-6 to TRBJ2-7; D gene unclear. Trimming removed 5 bases at V and 3 bases at J, with 8 bases between. This CDR3 is 12 amino acids long. Germline CDR1 and CDR2: SGHVS and FNYEAQ. The CDR3 coding sequence is TGTGCCAGCAGCCCACAGAACTACGAGCAGTACTTC. Translating gives CASSPQNYEQYF.

The chain combines TRBV5-4 with TRBJ2-2; TRBD2 agrees at 7 bases. The length of the CDR3 is 15 residues. Per germline, CDR1 SGHNT and CDR2 YYREEE (reference sequence). The V segment lost 3 bases and the J segment 1 base; nucleotides outside the gene matches: 3. The CDR3, as DNA: TGTGCCAGCAGCTCGGGACTACAGAACACCGGGGAGCTGTTTTTT. This sequence encodes CASSSGLQNTGELFF. Full variable domain (outside the CDR3, taken from reference TRBV5-4 and TRBJ2-2): ETGVTQSPTHLIKTRGQQVTLRCSSQSGHNTVSWYQQALGQGPQFIFQYYREEENGRGNFPPRFSGLQFPNYSSELNVNALELDDSALYLCASSSGLQNTGELFFGEGSRLTVL.

The chain combines TRBV10-3 with TRBJ2-2, with 12 nucleotides matching TRBD1. Per germline, CDR1 ENHRY and CDR2 SYGVKD. CDR3 length: 14 amino acids. Losses at the gene ends were 10 bases for V and 7 bases for J; bases not matched to a gene: 7. The chain's CDR3 is CATRDRGPSGELFF. The CDR3 DNA reads TGTGCCACCCGGGACAGGGGGCCCAGCGGGGAGCTGTTTTTT.

The V call is TRBV30, the J call TRBJ2-2, with TRBD1 as a possible D gene (6 bases). This CDR3 is 15 amino acids long. V was trimmed by 2 bases and J by 4 bases, leaving 14 bases between them. The V gene's germline CDR1 is GTSNPN and CDR2 SVGIG (reference sequence). The CDR3 loop reads CAWSLKQGRTGELFF. The DNA of the CDR3 is TGTGCCTGGAGTTTGAAGCAGGGGCGCACCGGGGAGCTGTTTTTT.

The chain uses TRBV18 and TRBJ1-2; D not resolved. This CDR3 is 13 amino acids long. Germline CDR1 KGHSH, CDR2 LQKENI. V gave up 0 bases and J gave up 10 bases, with 12 bases separating them. In nucleotides, the CDR3 is TGTGCCAGCTCACCACCGTCCCCGTACTCCTACACCTTC. Residues: CASSPPSPYSYTF. Variable domain in full (rest from reference TRBV18 and TRBJ1-2): NAGVMQNPRHLVRRRGQEARLRCSPMKGHSHVYWYRQLPEEGLKFMVYLQKENIIDESGMPKERFSAEFPKEGPSILRIQQVVRGDSAAYFCASSPPSPYSYTFGSGTRLTVV.

This clone was seen only a few times. V and J are TRBV14 and TRBJ2-1; 9 bases are shared with TRBD2. The germline V gene has CDR1 SGHDN and CDR2 FVKESK. The CDR3 covers 15 residues. Trimming took 4 bases from V and 8 from J; bases not matched to a gene: 9. The CDR3: CASSRSSGELYEQFF. CDR3 DNA sequence: TGTGCCAGCAGCCGGTCTAGCGGGGAGTTGTATGAGCAGTTCTTC.

The V and J genes are TRBV18 and TRBJ2-6; D is perhaps TRBD1 (6 bases). Per germline, CDR1 KGHSH and CDR2 LQKENI. V lost 3 bases to trimming and J lost 4 bases, with 10 bases between them. This CDR3 comprises 15 residues. CDR3 nucleotide sequence: TGTGCCAGCTCACCGGGGGCCGGGGGGGCCAACGTCCTGACTTTC. Its translation is CASSPGAGGANVLTF. Supplemented by reference TRBV18 and TRBJ2-6, the full variable domain reads NAGVMQNPRHLVRRRGQEARLRCSPMKGHSHVYWYRQLPEEGLKFMVYLQKENIIDESGMPKERFSAEFPKEGPSILRIQQVVRGDSAAYFCASSPGAGGANVLTFGAGSRLTVL.

Many counts were recorded for this clone. The chain couples TRBV4-3 to TRBJ1-3, with TRBD1 as a possible D gene (5 bases). V gave up 0 bases and J gave up 2 bases, with 8 bases separating them. From germline, CDR1 is LGHNA and CDR2 YSLEER. The CDR3 has 15 residues. CDR3 in amino acids: CASSQEWGAGNTIYF. DNA for the CDR3: TGCGCCAGCAGCCAAGAGTGGGGGGCTGGAAACACCATATATTTT.

This chain joins TRBV5-1 and TRBJ1-1, with 7 bases aligning to TRBD1. J was trimmed by 1 base and V by 4 bases; bases with no gene match: 4. Germline V CDR1 and CDR2: SGHRS, YFSETQ. This CDR3 comprises 14 residues. CDR3 nucleotides: TGCGCCAGCAGCATAGGACAGGCGAACACTGAAGCTTTCTTT. Translation: CASSIGQANTEAFF.

The chain employs TRBV29-1 and TRBJ2-7; possible D gene TRBD1, 6 bases. V was shortened by 5 bases and J by 1 base, with 15 bases between the two germline ends. Germline CDR1 reads SQVTM; CDR2 reads ANQGSEA. The CDR3 is 14 residues long. The CDR3 spells CSVCEQGRSYEQYF. In DNA, the CDR3 is TGCAGCGTTTGTGAACAGGGACGGTCCTACGAGCAGTACTTC.

V usage is TRBV19 and J usage is TRBJ1-2; the D gene is possibly TRBD1 (6 bases). V was shortened by 3 bases and J by 7 bases, with 12 bases between the two germline ends. Germline values: CDR1 LNHDA, CDR2 SQIVND (reference sequence). This CDR3 comprises 13 residues. The CDR3 loop reads CASSIRTAPGYTF. The DNA for the CDR3 is TGTGCCAGTAGTATTAGGACAGCCCCTGGCTACACCTTC.

V is TRBV25-1 and J is TRBJ1-2, with a tentative D call TRBD1 (6 bases). CDR1 and CDR2 from the germline V gene are MGHDK and SYGVNS. The CDR3 loop spans 16 amino acids. V was shortened by 3 bases and J by 5 bases, with 19 bases between the two germline ends. The CDR3 DNA sequence: TGTGCCAGCAGTGACGCGGCACAGGGCGTTTTGTATGGCTACACCTTC. Translation: CASSDAAQGVLYGYTF.

This chain connects TRBV6-5 to TRBJ1-2; D is uncertain. The CDR3 is made up of 14 amino acids. V lost 0 bases and J 8 bases, leaving 13 bases between the germline ends. Per the germline V gene, CDR1 is MNHEY and CDR2 is SVGAGI. CDR3 bases: TGTGCCAGCAGTTACTCGGTACGAGCAGGAGGCTACACCTTC. This translates into CASSYSVRAGGYTF.

This clone was counted once. The chain is built from TRBV7-2 and TRBJ1-2; 8 nucleotides align to TRBD1. The CDR3 spans 16 residues. J lost 4 bases, V lost 4 bases, and 11 bases had no gene match. Per the germline V gene, CDR1 is SGHTA and CDR2 is FQGNSA. The CDR3 protein is CASSSLGDRSGYGYTF. Here the CDR3 DNA reads TGTGCCAGCAGCTCCCTTGGGGACAGGTCGGGCTATGGCTACACCTTC.

This chain links TRBV7-9 with TRBJ2-1; 7 bases fit TRBD1. The V segment lost 5 bases and the J segment 12 bases; nucleotides outside the gene matches: 4. The CDR3 runs 11 residues. Per germline, CDR1 SEHNR and CDR2 FQNEAQ (reference sequence). The CDR3 region has the DNA TGTGCCAGCAGCCCCGACAGGGCGCAGTTCTTC. Encoded protein: CASSPDRAQFF.

The J gene is TRBJ1-6, the V gene TRBV9; possible D gene TRBD1, 6 bases. Between the trimmed V and J ends, which lost 4 bases and 7 bases, there was a span of 12 bases. The germline V gene has CDR1 SGDLS and CDR2 YYNGEE. This CDR3 is 14 amino acids long. This chain's CDR3 is CASSPQGRNSPLHF. CDR3 nucleotide sequence: TGTGCCAGCAGCCCACAGGGTAGGAATTCACCCCTCCACTTT.

This clone showed up just once. The chain couples TRBV6-2 or TRBV6-3 to TRBJ1-1; unclear D gene. Looked up from germline, CDR1 is MNHEY and CDR2 is SVGEGT. The CDR3 consists of 15 residues. The ends were cut back, 0 bases at V and 0 bases at J, with 8 bases in the middle. CDR3 sequence: CASSYSNMLNTEAFF. CDR3 sequence (DNA): TGTGCCAGCAGTTACTCCAACATGCTGAACACTGAAGCTTTCTTT.

This chain links TRBV7-9 with TRBJ2-5; 12 nucleotides align to TRBD1. Losses at the gene ends were 4 bases for V and 2 bases for J; bases not matched to a gene: 8. Germline CDR1 SEHNR, CDR2 FQNEAQ (reference sequence). CDR3 length equals 17 residues. The CDR3 bases are TGTGCCAGCAGCTCAGGGACAGGGGGCCCCCAACAAGAGACCCAGTACTTC. This translates into CASSSGTGGPQQETQYF.

This chain's CDR3 is CASSYLRSMNTEAFF. The CDR3 DNA follows: TGTGCCAGCAGTTACTTACGGAGTATGAACACTGAAGCTTTCTTT. The chain links TRBV6-2 or TRBV6-3 to TRBJ1-1; D remains ambiguous. Per germline, CDR1 MNHEY and CDR2 SVGEGT. V was pared by 1 base and J by 0 bases, with 9 bases between. This CDR3 is built from 15 residues.

This chain uses TRBV6-5 with TRBJ2-5, with D tentatively TRBD1 (5 bases). The CDR3 length is 13 residues. V was clipped by 4 bases and J by 2 bases, with 8 bases between them. Germline values: CDR1 MNHEY, CDR2 SVGAGI. CDR3 sequence reads: CASSLQEQETQYF. In nucleotides, the CDR3 is TGTGCCAGCAGTTTACAGGAGCAAGAGACCCAGTACTTC.

The genes are TRBV12-3 or TRBV12-4 and TRBJ1-5; D is undetermined. Trimming removed 5 bases at V and 4 bases at J, with 9 bases between. The CDR3 is made up of 13 amino acids. In DNA, the CDR3 is TGTGCCAGCAGTCTCACAGTTAATCAGCCCCAGCATTTT. Translated, it gives CASSLTVNQPQHF.

The chain is built from TRBV11-2 and TRBJ1-1; 10 positions match TRBD1. The CDR3 runs 14 residues. The ends lost 4 bases at V and 7 bases at J; junction bases unmatched: 6. Germline V gene sequence: CDR1 SGHAT, CDR2 FQNNGV. CDR3 sequence reads: CASSSVTGGGEAFF. Here the CDR3 DNA reads TGTGCCAGCAGCTCGGTGACAGGGGGCGGTGAAGCTTTCTTT.

The gene calls are TRBV7-2 and TRBJ2-7; 9 bases are shared with TRBD2. Germline CDR1 and CDR2: SGHTA and FQGNSA. This CDR3 region has 14 residues. The V gene end was trimmed by 2 bases and the J gene end by 5 bases; junction bases not matched to a gene: 4. CDR3 sequence: CASSLFLAGNEQYF. The CDR3, as DNA: TGTGCCAGCAGCTTATTCCTAGCGGGGAACGAGCAGTACTTC. The full variable domain, with the rest looked up from reference TRBV7-2 and TRBJ2-7, is GAGVSQSPSNKVTEKGKDVELRCDPISGHTALYWYRQSLGQGLEFLIYFQGNSAPDKSGLPSDRFSAERTGGSVSTLTIQRTQQEDSAVYLCASSLFLAGNEQYFGPGTRLTVT.

The V gene is TRBV11-2, the J gene TRBJ2-7, with D maybe TRBD2 (6 bases). Trimming stripped 1 base from V and 0 bases from J, with 10 bases between. The CDR3 loop spans 15 amino acids. Looked up from germline, CDR1 is SGHAT and CDR2 is FQNNGV. As DNA, the CDR3 is TGTGCCAGCAGCTTAGCGGGGGTCGGCTCCTACGAGCAGTACTTC. The encoded protein is CASSLAGVGSYEQYF.

The rearrangement joins TRBV19 to TRBJ1-4; 7 bases align to TRBD1. The CDR3 contains 13 residues. The V and J ends lost 10 bases and 6 bases, in that order; junction bases with no gene match: 8. Germline V gene data show CDR1 as LNHDA and CDR2 as SQIVND (reference sequence). CDR3 residues: CATLDRNHEKLFF. CDR3 bases: TGTGCCACCCTGGACAGGAACCATGAAAAACTGTTTTTT.

This sequence joins TRBV5-8 and TRBJ2-1, with unresolved D. The CDR3 spans 14 residues. V lost 0 bases and J lost 2, with 6 bases in between. CDR1 and CDR2 (germline): SGHTS, YDEGEE. The CDR3 DNA reads TGTGCCAGCAGCTTGGGAACTGCCTACAATGAGCAGTTCTTC. Its translation: CASSLGTAYNEQFF. Combining the CDR3 with reference TRBV5-8 and TRBJ2-1 gives the whole variable domain EAGVTQSPTHLIKTRGQQATLRCSPISGHTSVYWYQQALGLGLQFLLWYDEGEERNRGNFPPRFSGRQFPNYSSELNVNALELEDSALYLCASSLGTAYNEQFFGPGTRLTVL.